This TCR beta chain was captured in a study of shared clonotypes between healthy human individuals. General study findings and limits: Generation of non-shared clonotypes was less probable than generation of clonotypes shared by all four donors. Among the subsets, naive ones generally showed larger estimated richness than memory ones. Among donors, sharing of clonotypes was expected to be affected by sequencing depth.

On this clone itself: What it binds is not known.

Profiling relied on immunoSEQ multiplex PCR, and the TCRdb table lists in-frame clones only, not all of them. The data contain approximately 720,000 clones, 72% of them singletons. Germline V CDR1 and CDR2: MNHEY, SVGAGI. The junction had 2 bases not matched to a gene; V was cut back by 8 bases and J by 3 bases. The CDR3 covers 12 residues. Specimen: memory CD4+ T cells sorted from blood. Subset indicated: CD45RA-negative fraction. This clonotype originated in a woman aged 25 to 39 in good health. J is TRBJ2-7 and V is TRBV6-5; 9 bases are shared with TRBD1. The CDR3 is CASQGQGYEQYF. In DNA, the CDR3 is TGTGCCAGCCAGGGACAGGGCTACGAGCAGTACTTC.